This entry describes one T cell receptor (beta chain). The target antigen is unknown. V shed 3 bases and J 0 bases; nucleotides not matched to a gene: 8. Germline V lookup: CDR1 SGHRS, CDR2 YFSETQ. CDR3 length: 18 residues. The data derive from a study of T cell responses to AZD1222 COVID-19 vaccine. General study points: The breadth and depth of Spike-specific TCRs increased once two AZD1222 doses had been given. No day 14 peak samples; only post-peak repertoires were characterized.

Using immunoSEQ multiplex PCR, the repertoire was profiled, and TCRdb retains in-frame clones only, with some absent. Among 150,000 to 180,000 clones listed, about nine tenths were seen once. The receptor was isolated from an adult in good health. Material: peripheral blood, obtained on day 0 of MenACWY control vaccination. V is TRBV5-1 and J is TRBJ1-4; 10 bases are shared with TRBD1. The CDR3 region has the DNA TGCGCCAGCAGCTATACCCCGGGACAGGGGACAACTAATGAAAAACTGTTTTTT. Amino acid sequence: CASSYTPGQGTTNEKLFF.